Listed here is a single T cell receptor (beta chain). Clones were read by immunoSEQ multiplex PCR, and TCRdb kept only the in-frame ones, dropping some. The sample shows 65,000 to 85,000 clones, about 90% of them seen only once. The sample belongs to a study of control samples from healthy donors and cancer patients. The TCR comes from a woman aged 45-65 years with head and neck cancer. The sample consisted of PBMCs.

The CDR3 region is CASSAGQGSYNEQFF. The CDR3 DNA follows: TGTGCCAGCAGTGCTGGACAAGGCAGTTACAATGAGCAGTTCTTC. The chain uses TRBV6-4 and TRBJ2-1; possible D gene TRBD1, 5 bases. The CDR3 length is 15 residues. The germline V gene encodes CDR1 MRHNA and CDR2 SNTAGT. With 4 bases removed from V and 4 bases from J, the gap between germline ends came to 14 bases.